These 4 T cell receptor beta chains came from one sample sequenced in a study of cytomegalovirus exposure and HLA in healthy donors. Primers: 60 Vbeta forward and 13 Jbeta reverse. Sequencing used immunoSEQ multiplex PCR; TCRdb keeps in-frame clones, though not all of them. The sample holds 140,000 to 150,000 clones, about four fifths seen once. The sequenced material came from PBMCs. The receptors come from a woman aged 18-29 years in good health and CMV-seropositive.

J is TRBJ1-2 and V is TRBV6-4; 7 bases are shared with TRBD1. Per germline, CDR1 MRHNA and CDR2 SNTAGT. The CDR3 covers 15 residues. V lost 6 bases and J lost 4; bases outside the gene matches: 11. CDR3 protein: CASSAEGTAAYGYTF. CDR3 bases: TGTGCCAGCAGCGCTGAAGGGACAGCCGCCTATGGCTACACCTTC.

The chain couples TRBV11-2 to TRBJ1-1, with D perhaps matching TRBD1 (5 bases). Per the germline V gene, CDR1 is SGHAT and CDR2 is FQNNGV. Trimming took off 5 bases at V and 6 bases at J, with 19 bases between the two ends. CDR3 size: 15 residues. CDR3 in DNA: TGTGCCAGCAGCACTCAGGGATTCGGTTTCTCTGAAGCTTTCTTT. This translates into CASSTQGFGFSEAFF.

This chain joins TRBV6-6 and TRBJ2-7, with no clear D. V lost 2 bases and J 3 bases, leaving 11 bases between the germline ends. The germline CDR1 and CDR2 sequences are MNHNY and SVGAGI (reference sequence). This CDR3 comprises 14 residues. This CDR3 reads CASSYRRNNYEQYF. CDR3 coding DNA: TGTGCCAGCAGTTACCGGCGGAATAACTACGAGCAGTACTTC.

In regard to this clone: No conserved phenylalanine or tryptophan is present at the end of the CDR3, so a read error is the likely explanation. The rearrangement uses TRBV6-1 and TRBJ1-1; 10 nucleotides align to TRBD1. Germline assignment: CDR1 MNHNS and CDR2 SASEGT. Trimming removed 3 bases from V and 7 bases from J; junction bases left unmatched: 8. The length of the CDR3 is 15 residues. The CDR3 is CASSEQTGGSGEAFL. CDR3 DNA sequence: TGTGCCAGCAGTGAGCAGACAGGGGGCTCTGGTGAAGCTTTCCTT.